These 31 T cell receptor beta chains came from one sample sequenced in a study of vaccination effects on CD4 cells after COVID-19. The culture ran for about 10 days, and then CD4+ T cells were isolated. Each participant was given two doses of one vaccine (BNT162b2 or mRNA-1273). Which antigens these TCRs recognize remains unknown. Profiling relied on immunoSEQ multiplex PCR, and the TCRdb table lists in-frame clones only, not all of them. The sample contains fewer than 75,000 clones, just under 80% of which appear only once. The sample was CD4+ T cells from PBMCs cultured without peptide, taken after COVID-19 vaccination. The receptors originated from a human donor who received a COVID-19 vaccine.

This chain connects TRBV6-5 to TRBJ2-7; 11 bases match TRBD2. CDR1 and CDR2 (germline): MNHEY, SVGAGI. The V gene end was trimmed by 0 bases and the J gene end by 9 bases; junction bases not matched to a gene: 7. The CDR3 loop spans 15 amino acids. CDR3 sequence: CASSYSQLAGARQYF. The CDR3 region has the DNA TGTGCCAGCAGTTACTCGCAACTAGCGGGGGCGAGGCAGTACTTC.

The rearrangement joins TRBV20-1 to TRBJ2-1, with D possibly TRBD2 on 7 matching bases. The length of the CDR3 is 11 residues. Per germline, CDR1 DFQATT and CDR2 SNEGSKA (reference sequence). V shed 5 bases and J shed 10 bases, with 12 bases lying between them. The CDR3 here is CSASRGGEQFF. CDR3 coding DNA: TGCAGTGCTTCCAGGGGAGGGGAGCAGTTCTTC.

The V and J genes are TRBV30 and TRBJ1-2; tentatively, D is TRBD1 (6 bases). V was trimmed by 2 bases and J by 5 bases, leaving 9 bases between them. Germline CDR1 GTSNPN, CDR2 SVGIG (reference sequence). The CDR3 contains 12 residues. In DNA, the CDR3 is TGTGCCTGGAGTCCGGACAGTTATGGCTACACCTTC. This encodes CAWSPDSYGYTF.

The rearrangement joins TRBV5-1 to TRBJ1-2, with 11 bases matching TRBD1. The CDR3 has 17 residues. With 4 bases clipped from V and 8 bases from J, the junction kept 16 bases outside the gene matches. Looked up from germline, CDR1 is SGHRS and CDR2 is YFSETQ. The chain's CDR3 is CASSTQDRGRLSNGYTF. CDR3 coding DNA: TGCGCCAGCAGCACCCAGGACAGGGGGCGCCTGAGTAACGGCTACACCTTC.

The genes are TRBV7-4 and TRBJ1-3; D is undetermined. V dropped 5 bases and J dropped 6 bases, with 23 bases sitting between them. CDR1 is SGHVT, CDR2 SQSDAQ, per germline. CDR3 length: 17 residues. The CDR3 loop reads CASSLDPRSQRENTIYF. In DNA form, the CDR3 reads TGTGCCAGCAGCCTTGACCCTAGGAGTCAGCGCGAAAACACCATATATTTT.

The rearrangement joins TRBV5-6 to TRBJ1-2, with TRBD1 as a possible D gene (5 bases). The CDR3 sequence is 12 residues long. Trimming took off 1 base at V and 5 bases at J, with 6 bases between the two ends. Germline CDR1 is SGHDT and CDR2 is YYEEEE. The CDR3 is CASSLSGYGYTF. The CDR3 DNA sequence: TGTGCCAGCAGCTTGTCAGGGTATGGCTACACCTTC.

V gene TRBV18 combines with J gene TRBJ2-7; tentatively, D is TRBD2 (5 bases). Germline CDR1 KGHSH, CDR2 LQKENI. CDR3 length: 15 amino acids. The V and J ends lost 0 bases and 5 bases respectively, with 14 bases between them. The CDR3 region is CASSPPEGAVNEQYF. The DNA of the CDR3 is TGTGCCAGCTCACCACCAGAGGGAGCAGTTAACGAGCAGTACTTC.

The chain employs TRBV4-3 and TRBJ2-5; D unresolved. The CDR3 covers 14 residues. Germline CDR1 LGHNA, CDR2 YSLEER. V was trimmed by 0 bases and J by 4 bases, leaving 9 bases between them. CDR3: CASSQEYWRETQYF. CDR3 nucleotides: TGCGCCAGCAGCCAAGAATATTGGCGAGAGACCCAGTACTTC.

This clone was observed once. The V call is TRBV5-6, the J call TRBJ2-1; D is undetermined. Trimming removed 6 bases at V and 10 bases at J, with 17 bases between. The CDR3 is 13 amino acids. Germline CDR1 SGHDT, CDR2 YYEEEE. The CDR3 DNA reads TGTGCCAGCACCCAGTTCCCCCGCGCCGAGCAGTTCTTC. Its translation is CASTQFPRAEQFF. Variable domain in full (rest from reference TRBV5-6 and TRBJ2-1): DAGVTQSPTHLIKTRGQQVTLRCSPKSGHDTVSWYQQALGQGPQFIFQYYEEEERQRGNFPDRFSGHQFPNYSSELNVNALLLGDSALYLCASTQFPRAEQFFGPGTRLTVL.

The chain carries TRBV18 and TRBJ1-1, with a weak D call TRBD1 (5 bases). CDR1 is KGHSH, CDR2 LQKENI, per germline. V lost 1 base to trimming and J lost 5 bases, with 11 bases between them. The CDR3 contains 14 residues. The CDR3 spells CASSPQERGTEAFF. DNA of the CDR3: TGTGCCAGCTCACCACAGGAGAGGGGTACTGAAGCTTTCTTT.

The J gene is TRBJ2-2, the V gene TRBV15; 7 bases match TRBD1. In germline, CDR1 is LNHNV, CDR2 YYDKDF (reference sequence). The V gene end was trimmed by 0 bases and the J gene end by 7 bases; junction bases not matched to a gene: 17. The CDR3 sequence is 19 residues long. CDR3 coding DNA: TGTGCCACCAGCAGAGAGAGGGGGCGGCCCCGAGGGAAAGGCGGGGAGCTGTTTTTT. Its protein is CATSRERGRPRGKGGELFF.

The CDR3 is CATRQGARTEAFF. The CDR3 DNA reads as TGTGCCACCCGACAGGGGGCGCGTACTGAAGCTTTCTTT. The chain combines TRBV10-3 with TRBJ1-1, with TRBD1 matching over 10 bases. The CDR3 runs 13 residues. Germline CDR1 and CDR2: ENHRY and SYGVKD. The V and J ends lost 10 bases and 5 bases, in that order; junction bases with no gene match: 7.

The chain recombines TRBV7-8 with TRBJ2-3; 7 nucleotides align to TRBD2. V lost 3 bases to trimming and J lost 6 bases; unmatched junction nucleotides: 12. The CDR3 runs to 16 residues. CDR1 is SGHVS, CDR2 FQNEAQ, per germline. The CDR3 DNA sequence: TGTGCCAGCAGCTTCAAATATCTTAGGCGGGAGGATACGCAGTATTTT. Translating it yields CASSFKYLRREDTQYF.

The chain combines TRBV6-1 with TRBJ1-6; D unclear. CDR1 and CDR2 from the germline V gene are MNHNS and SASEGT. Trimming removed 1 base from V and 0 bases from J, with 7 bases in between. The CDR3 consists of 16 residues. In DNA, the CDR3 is TGTGCCAGCAGTGAAGTGGGGAGCTCCTATAATTCACCCCTCCACTTT. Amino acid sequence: CASSEVGSSYNSPLHF.

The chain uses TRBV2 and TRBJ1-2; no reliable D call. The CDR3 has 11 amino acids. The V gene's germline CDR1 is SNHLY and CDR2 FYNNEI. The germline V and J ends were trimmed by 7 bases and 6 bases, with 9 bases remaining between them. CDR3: CASTARDGYTF. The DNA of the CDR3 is TGTGCCAGCACCGCCCGCGATGGCTACACCTTC. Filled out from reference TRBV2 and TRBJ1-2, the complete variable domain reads EPEVTQTPSHQVTQMGQEVILRCVPISNHLYFYWYRQILGQKVEFLVSFYNNEISEKSEIFDDQFSVERPDGSNFTLKIRSTKLEDSAMYFCASTARDGYTFGSGTRLTVV.

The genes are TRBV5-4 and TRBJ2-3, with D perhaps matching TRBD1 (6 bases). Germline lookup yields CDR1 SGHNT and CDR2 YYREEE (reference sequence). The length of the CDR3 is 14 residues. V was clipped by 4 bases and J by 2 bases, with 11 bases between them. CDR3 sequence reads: CASSEGHYTDTQYF. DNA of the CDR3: TGTGCCAGCAGCGAGGGACATTACACAGATACGCAGTATTTT.

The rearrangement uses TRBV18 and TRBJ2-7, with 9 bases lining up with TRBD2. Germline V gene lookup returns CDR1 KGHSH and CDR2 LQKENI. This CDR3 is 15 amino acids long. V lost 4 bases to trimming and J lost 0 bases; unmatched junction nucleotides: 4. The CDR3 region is CASSQASGASYEQYF. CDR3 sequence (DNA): TGTGCCAGCTCACAGGCTAGCGGGGCCTCCTACGAGCAGTACTTC.

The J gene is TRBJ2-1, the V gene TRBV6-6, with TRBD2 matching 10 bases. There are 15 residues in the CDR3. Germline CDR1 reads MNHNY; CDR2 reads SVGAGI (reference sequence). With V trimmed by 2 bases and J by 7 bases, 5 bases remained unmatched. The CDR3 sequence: CASSYPSGSGNEQFF. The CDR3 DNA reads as TGTGCCAGCAGTTACCCTAGCGGGAGTGGGAATGAGCAGTTCTTC.

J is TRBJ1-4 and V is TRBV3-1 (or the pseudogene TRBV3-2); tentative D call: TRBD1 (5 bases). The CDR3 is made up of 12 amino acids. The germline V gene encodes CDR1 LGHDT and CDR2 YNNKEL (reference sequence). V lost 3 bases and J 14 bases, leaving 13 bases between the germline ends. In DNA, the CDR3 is TGTGCCAGCAGCCAGGGGGGGGTGAGGCTGTTTTTT. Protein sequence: CASSQGGVRLFF.

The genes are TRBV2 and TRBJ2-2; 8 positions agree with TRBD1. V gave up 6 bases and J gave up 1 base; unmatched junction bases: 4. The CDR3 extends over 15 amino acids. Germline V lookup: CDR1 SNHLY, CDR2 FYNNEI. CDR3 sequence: CASSRDRLNTGELFF. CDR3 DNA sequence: TGTGCCAGCAGCCGGGACAGGCTGAACACCGGGGAGCTGTTTTTT.

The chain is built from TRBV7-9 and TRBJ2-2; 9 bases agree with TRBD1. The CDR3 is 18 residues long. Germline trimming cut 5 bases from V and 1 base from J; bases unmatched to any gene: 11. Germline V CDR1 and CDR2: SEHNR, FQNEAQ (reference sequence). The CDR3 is CASSQVRGTGWNTGELFF. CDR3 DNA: TGTGCCAGCAGCCAAGTCCGGGGGACAGGGTGGAACACCGGGGAGCTGTTTTTT.

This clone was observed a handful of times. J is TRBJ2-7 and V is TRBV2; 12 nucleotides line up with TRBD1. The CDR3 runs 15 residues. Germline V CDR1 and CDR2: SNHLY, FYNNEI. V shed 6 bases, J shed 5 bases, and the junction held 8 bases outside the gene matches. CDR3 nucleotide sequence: TGTGCCAGCAGCGGGACAGGGGGCTTTACTCACGAGCAGTACTTC. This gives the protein CASSGTGGFTHEQYF.

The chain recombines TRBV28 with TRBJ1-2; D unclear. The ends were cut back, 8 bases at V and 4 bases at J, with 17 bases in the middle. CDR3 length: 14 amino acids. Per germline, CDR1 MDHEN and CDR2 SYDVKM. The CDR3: CASGSGLSRYGYTF. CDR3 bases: TGTGCCAGCGGATCAGGTCTCAGTCGCTATGGCTACACCTTC.

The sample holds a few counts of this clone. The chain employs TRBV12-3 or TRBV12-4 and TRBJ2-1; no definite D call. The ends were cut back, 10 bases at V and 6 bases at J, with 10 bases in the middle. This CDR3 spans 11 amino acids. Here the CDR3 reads CATTLSNEQFF. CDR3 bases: TGTGCCACCACCCTGAGCAATGAGCAGTTCTTC.

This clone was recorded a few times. The CDR3 region is CASKTGGAGNTEAFF. In DNA, the CDR3 is TGTGCCAGCAAAACAGGGGGCGCCGGGAACACTGAAGCTTTCTTT. This sequence joins TRBV6-5 and TRBJ1-1, with 9 bases lining up with TRBD1. V shed 7 bases and J 1 base; nucleotides not matched to a gene: 7. The length of the CDR3 is 15 residues. Germline loops: CDR1 MNHEY, CDR2 SVGAGI.

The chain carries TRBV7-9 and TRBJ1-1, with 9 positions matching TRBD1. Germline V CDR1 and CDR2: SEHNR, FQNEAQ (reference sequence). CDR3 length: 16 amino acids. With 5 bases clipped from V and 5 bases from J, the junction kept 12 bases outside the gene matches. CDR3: CASSPFPRDRATEAFF. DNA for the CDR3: TGTGCCAGCAGCCCCTTTCCCCGGGACAGGGCGACTGAAGCTTTCTTT. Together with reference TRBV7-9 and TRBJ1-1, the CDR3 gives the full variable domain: DTGVSQNPRHKITKRGQNVTFRCDPISEHNRLYWYRQTLGQGPEFLTYFQNEAQLEKSRLLSDRFSAERPKGSFSTLEIQRTEQGDSAMYLCASSPFPRDRATEAFFGQGTRLTVV.

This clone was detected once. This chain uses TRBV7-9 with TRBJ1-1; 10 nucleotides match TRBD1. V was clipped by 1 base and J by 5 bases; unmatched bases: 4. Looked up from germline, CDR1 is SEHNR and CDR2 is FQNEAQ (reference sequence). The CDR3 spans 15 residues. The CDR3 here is CASSLGGTGDTEAFF. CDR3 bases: TGTGCCAGCAGCTTAGGTGGGACAGGGGATACTGAAGCTTTCTTT.

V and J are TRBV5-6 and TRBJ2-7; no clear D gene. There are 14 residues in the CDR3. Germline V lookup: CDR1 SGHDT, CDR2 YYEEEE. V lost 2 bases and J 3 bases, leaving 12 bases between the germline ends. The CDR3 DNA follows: TGTGCCAGCAGCTTTGGGGATAGGTACTACGAGCAGTACTTC. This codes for CASSFGDRYYEQYF.

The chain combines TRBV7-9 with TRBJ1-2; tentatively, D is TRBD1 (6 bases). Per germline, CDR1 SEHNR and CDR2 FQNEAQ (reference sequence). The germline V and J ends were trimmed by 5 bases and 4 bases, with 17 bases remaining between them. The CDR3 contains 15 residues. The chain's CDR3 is CASSPQGIRSYGYTF. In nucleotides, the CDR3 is TGTGCCAGCAGCCCCCAGGGGATACGGAGCTATGGCTACACCTTC.

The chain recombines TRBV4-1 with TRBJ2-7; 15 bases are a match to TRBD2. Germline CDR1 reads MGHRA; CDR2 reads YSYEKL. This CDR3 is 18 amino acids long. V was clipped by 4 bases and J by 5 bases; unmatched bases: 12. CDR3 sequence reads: CASSRRPGLAGGNDEQYF. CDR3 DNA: TGCGCCAGCAGCCGTCGGCCGGGACTAGCGGGAGGTAACGACGAGCAGTACTTC.

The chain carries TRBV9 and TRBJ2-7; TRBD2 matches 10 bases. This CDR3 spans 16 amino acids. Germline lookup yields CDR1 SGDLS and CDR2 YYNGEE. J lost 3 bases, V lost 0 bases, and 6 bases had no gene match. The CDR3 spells CASSVGPSGSIYEQYF. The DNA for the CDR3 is TGTGCCAGCAGCGTAGGCCCTAGCGGGAGTATCTACGAGCAGTACTTC. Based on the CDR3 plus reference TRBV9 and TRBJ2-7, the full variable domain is DSGVTQTPKHLITATGQRVTLRCSPRSGDLSVYWYQQSLDQGLQFLIQYYNGEERAKGNILERFSAQQFPDLHSELNLSSLELGDSALYFCASSVGPSGSIYEQYFGPGTRLTVT.